This T cell receptor beta chain was retrieved from a study of shared clonotypes between healthy human individuals. Study-wide results and limits: The authors sampled blood alone, and tissue repertoires likely differ.

Germline lookup yields CDR1 LGHNA and CDR2 YNFKEQ. The CDR3 contains 13 residues. Between the trimmed V and J ends, which lost 2 bases and 4 bases, there was a span of 6 bases. The authors divided CD4+ cells into CD45RA+ naive and CD45RA-negative memory subsets. The method was immunoSEQ multiplex PCR; TCRdb's version includes in-frame clones alone and lacks a portion of them. The sample yields 2,500,000 or so clones, approximately 94% seen once. This clone was detected only a few times. The antigen is undetermined. Sequencing was carried out using naive CD4+ T cells from PBMCs. The subset was: CD45RA+ positively selected. This sequence was found in a man aged 18 to 30 in good health. Some clones in this sample may be carry-over from other donors' samples. V usage is TRBV4-2 and J usage is TRBJ1-3; D is uncertain. The CDR3 loop is CASSQSEGNTIYF. The CDR3 bases are TGTGCCAGCAGCCAATCGGAAGGAAACACCATATATTTT.